A single sample gave rise to the 30 T cell receptor beta chains below, sequenced in a study of blood T cell repertoires in COVID-19. The repertoire was sequenced with immunoSEQ multiplex PCR; TCRdb's copy has only in-frame clones and lacks some. Of about 69,000 clones in the sample, under 85% were seen once. Sequenced: peripheral blood. The receptor source for this set is a man aged 55 to 69 with acute or convalescent COVID-19.

V is TRBV18 and J is TRBJ1-3, with a weak D call TRBD1 (6 bases). Between the trimmed V and J ends, which lost 1 base and 3 bases, there was a span of 10 bases. This CDR3 is built from 15 residues. Germline CDR1 and CDR2: KGHSH and LQKENI. CDR3 sequence: CASSPLGAGGNTIYF. CDR3 in DNA: TGTGCCAGCTCACCACTGGGGGCAGGTGGAAACACCATATATTTT.

V is TRBV7-6 and J is TRBJ2-7; 9 bases match TRBD1. There are 14 residues in the CDR3. J gave up 6 bases and V 7 bases, and 10 bases lay outside the gene matches. Germline V gene lookup returns CDR1 SGHVS and CDR2 FNYEAQ. CDR3: CASTVKGQGSEQYF. The CDR3 DNA reads as TGTGCCAGCACCGTTAAAGGACAGGGGAGCGAGCAGTACTTC.

The chain uses TRBV21-1 and TRBJ1-6; TRBD1, the D gene given by the table, was not confirmed from the DNA. TRBV21-1 constitutes a pseudogene. The CDR3 runs to 15 residues. The CDR3 nucleotides read TGTGCCAGCAGCAAAGGGACAGTCCATAATTCACCCCTCCACTTT. It is translated as CASSKGTVHNSPLHF.

J is TRBJ2-1 and V is TRBV6-2 or TRBV6-3; 7 positions match TRBD1. The junction had 10 bases not matched to a gene; V was cut back by 1 base and J by 10 bases. There are 15 residues in the CDR3. In germline, CDR1 is MNHEY, CDR2 SVGEGT. CDR3 coding DNA: TGTGCCAGCAGTTACTGGGGGACAGCCCTGGGGGAGCAGTTCTTC. This gives the protein CASSYWGTALGEQFF.

This clone was found once. V gene TRBV9 combines with J gene TRBJ1-2; D is undetermined. V shed 6 bases and J shed 8 bases, with 17 bases lying between them. The CDR3 runs 13 residues. The germline gives CDR1 SGDLS, CDR2 YYNGEE. The CDR3 DNA sequence: TGTGCCAGCAACCAGGACGGGATGATGGGCTACACCTTC. This codes for CASNQDGMMGYTF.

The chain couples TRBV5-1 to TRBJ2-1, with D unresolved. Deletions cut 3 bases from V and 7 bases from J, with 8 bases between. The CDR3 runs to 12 residues. Germline V CDR1 and CDR2: SGHRS, YFSETQ. CDR3 in DNA: TGCGCCAGCAGCTATGCCGGGAATGAGCAGTTCTTC. The encoded protein is CASSYAGNEQFF.

The chain combines TRBV20-1 with TRBJ1-1; tentative D call: TRBD1 (5 bases). The CDR3 loop spans 11 amino acids. Germline CDR1 reads DFQATT; CDR2 reads SNEGSKA (reference sequence). Trimming took 2 bases from V and 10 from J, leaving 11 bases between them. CDR3 sequence (DNA): TGCAGTGCTAGAAGCCTCGGGGGAGCTTTCTTT. Amino acids: CSARSLGGAFF.

The chain recombines TRBV18 with TRBJ1-3; no clear D gene. The germline gives CDR1 KGHSH, CDR2 LQKENI. The CDR3 extends over 15 amino acids. V was pared by 3 bases and J by 0 bases, with 9 bases between. The CDR3 protein is CASSPQSGSGNTIYF. In DNA form, the CDR3 reads TGTGCCAGCTCACCTCAATCCGGCTCTGGAAACACCATATATTTT.

J is TRBJ1-1 and V is TRBV5-8, with a tentative D call TRBD1 (5 bases). Per germline, CDR1 SGHTS and CDR2 YDEGEE. Trimming cost V 4 bases and J 7 bases, with 14 bases left between them. This CDR3 is 13 amino acids long. Written as DNA, the CDR3 is TGTGCCAGCAGCATACACAGGTTCGGTGAAGCTTTCTTT. Translating gives CASSIHRFGEAFF.

This clone was counted a few times. The chain links TRBV2 to TRBJ1-3; no reliable D call. The CDR3 extends over 14 amino acids. Germline V gives CDR1 SNHLY, CDR2 FYNNEI. V was trimmed by 7 bases and J by 0 bases, leaving 10 bases between them. CDR3 coding DNA: TGTGCCAGCAAGGGCGGGAGCTCTGGAAACACCATATATTTT. Its translation is CASKGGSSGNTIYF.

The rearrangement joins TRBV5-4 to TRBJ2-7; 7 bases line up with TRBD1. The germline gives CDR1 SGHNT, CDR2 YYREEE (reference sequence). J lost 3 bases, V lost 2 bases, and 8 bases had no gene match. This CDR3 contains 15 residues. CDR3 in amino acids: CASSLQGSYYYEQYF. In nucleotides, the CDR3 is TGTGCCAGCAGCTTACAGGGGTCCTATTACTACGAGCAGTACTTC.

CDR3 protein: CASSEYRGNTEAFF. CDR3 sequence (DNA): TGTGCCAGCAGTGAATATCGGGGGAACACTGAAGCTTTCTTT. This sequence joins TRBV6-1 and TRBJ1-1, with unresolved D. CDR3 length: 14 residues. Germline V gene lookup returns CDR1 MNHNS and CDR2 SASEGT. Trimming took off 2 bases at V and 1 base at J, with 8 bases between the two ends.

This clone showed up just a few times. The V call is TRBV20-1, the J call TRBJ2-1; no definite D call. CDR1 is DFQATT and CDR2 is SNEGSKA in the germline V gene (reference sequence). Deletions cut 3 bases from V and 5 bases from J, with 14 bases between. The CDR3 sequence is 14 residues long. The CDR3 DNA follows: TGCAGTGCTAGTTCATCCACGAACAACAATGAGCAGTTCTTC. Protein sequence: CSASSSTNNNEQFF.

The sample holds a few counts of this clone. An end of the junction does not agree with germline; a read error may underlie this. This chain uses TRBV6-2 or TRBV6-3 with TRBJ2-1; 12 bases fit TRBD2. Germline V gene sequence: CDR1 MNHEY, CDR2 SVGEGT. The CDR3 covers 19 residues. The CDR3 coding sequence is TGTGCCAGCCGTTACCTTCCTCTAGCGGGGGGGCCTGGATACAATGAGCAGTTCTTC. Translated, it gives CASRYLPLAGGPGYNEQFF.

V usage is TRBV5-3 and J usage is TRBJ2-4, with D perhaps matching TRBD2 (7 bases). Being an ORF, TRBV5-3 has a function that is uncertain. This CDR3 comprises 16 residues. Trimming removed 3 bases at V and 8 bases at J, with 21 bases between. CDR3 region: CARSWEFATGGHIQYF. The CDR3 nucleotides are TGTGCCAGAAGCTGGGAATTCGCTACGGGGGGCCACATTCAGTACTTC.

This chain uses TRBV5-1 with TRBJ2-7, with 8 bases that match TRBD1. CDR1 and CDR2 (germline): SGHRS, YFSETQ. CDR3 length: 15 amino acids. Trimming removed 1 base from V and 2 bases from J; junction bases left unmatched: 5. Here the CDR3 DNA reads TGCGCCAGCAGCTTGTCGGGACAGGAAACCTACGAGCAGTACTTC. Residues: CASSLSGQETYEQYF.

Only a few counts were recorded for this clone. The chain has TRBV6-5 and TRBJ2-1, with 12 bases matching TRBD2. The germline V gene has CDR1 MNHEY and CDR2 SVGAGI. The trim removed 6 bases at V and 6 bases at J, leaving 6 bases unmatched. CDR3 length: 15 amino acids. The CDR3 here is CASRPTSGGFNEQFF. The CDR3 coding sequence is TGTGCCAGCAGACCGACTAGCGGGGGATTCAATGAGCAGTTCTTC.

This chain uses TRBV4-1 with TRBJ1-5, with TRBD1 identical over 11 bases. After removal of 4 bases from V and 0 bases from J, the junction contained 8 bases not matched to a gene. The CDR3 contains 18 residues. CDR1 and CDR2 (germline): MGHRA, YSYEKL. The chain's CDR3 is CASSRSGQGVNSNQPQHF. The CDR3 DNA reads as TGCGCCAGCAGCCGCTCGGGACAGGGGGTCAATAGCAATCAGCCCCAGCATTTT.

In nucleotides, the CDR3 is TGTGCCAGCACCACGTGGGGGGGGCCCCTCTACGAGCAGTACTTC. It specifies CASTTWGGPLYEQYF. The chain joins TRBV14 to TRBJ2-7; perhaps TRBD2 as D (7 bases). The CDR3 is made up of 15 amino acids. V was trimmed by 7 bases and J by 3 bases, leaving 19 bases between them. The V gene's germline CDR1 is SGHDN and CDR2 FVKESK.

CDR3 nucleotide sequence: TGTGCCAGCAGCTTCATGGGGGCCTCCAATGAGCAGTTCTTC. Translated: CASSFMGASNEQFF. The chain couples TRBV7-2 to TRBJ2-1; tentatively, D is TRBD1 (6 bases). This CDR3 has 14 amino acids. CDR1 is SGHTA, CDR2 FQGNSA, per germline. Trimming removed 3 bases from V and 6 bases from J, with 12 bases in between.

There are a few counts of this clone. The J gene is TRBJ1-2, the V gene TRBV5-8, with unresolved D. The CDR3 loop spans 12 amino acids. Looked up from germline, CDR1 is SGHTS and CDR2 is YDEGEE. V dropped 4 bases and J dropped 1 base, with 5 bases sitting between them. As DNA, the CDR3 is TGTGCCAGCAGCCCCGGTAACTATGGCTACACCTTC. Translated, it gives CASSPGNYGYTF.

V and J are TRBV6-5 and TRBJ2-1; 9 bases map to TRBD2. The CDR3 sequence is 13 residues long. Germline CDR1 is MNHEY and CDR2 is SVGAGI. The V and J ends lost 10 bases and 2 bases, in that order; junction bases with no gene match: 3. The CDR3 spells CATLAGAYNEQFF. The CDR3 bases are TGTGCCACCTTAGCGGGGGCCTACAATGAGCAGTTCTTC.

This clone occurred a few times. The rearrangement joins TRBV4-1 to TRBJ2-3, with a tentative D call TRBD1 (6 bases). The CDR3 is 16 residues long. V lost 1 base to trimming and J lost 0 bases, with 11 bases between them. Germline V gives CDR1 MGHRA, CDR2 YSYEKL. The CDR3, as DNA: TGCGCCAGCAGCCAAGGACCAGGACAGAGCACAGATACGCAGTATTTT. It translates to CASSQGPGQSTDTQYF.

V usage is TRBV2 and J usage is TRBJ1-2; 8 positions match TRBD1. CDR1 and CDR2 (germline): SNHLY, FYNNEI. The ends lost 5 bases at V and 7 bases at J; junction bases unmatched: 9. This CDR3 comprises 14 residues. The CDR3 region is CASSSGGRGLGYTF. The CDR3 bases are TGTGCCAGCAGTTCGGGGGGCAGGGGGCTTGGCTACACCTTC.

The sample holds one count of this clone. V is TRBV5-1 and J is TRBJ2-3, with D maybe TRBD2 (5 bases). This CDR3 has 17 residues. Trimming took off 2 bases at V and 0 bases at J, with 16 bases between the two ends. Germline V CDR1 and CDR2: SGHRS, YFSETQ. The CDR3 nucleotides read TGCGCCAGCAGCTTATCTCGGACTCCCACTAGCACAGATACGCAGTATTTT. It is translated as CASSLSRTPTSTDTQYF.

The chain uses TRBV9 and TRBJ1-4; 7 bases match TRBD1. In germline, CDR1 is SGDLS, CDR2 YYNGEE. V was pared by 4 bases and J by 8 bases, with 8 bases of the junction left unmatched. CDR3 length: 14 residues. DNA of the CDR3: TGTGCCAGCAGCCCCAGACAGGGAAGAGAAAAACTGTTTTTT. It specifies CASSPRQGREKLFF.

V and J are TRBV7-8 and TRBJ1-6; 10 positions match TRBD1. Germline trimming cut 4 bases from V and 10 bases from J; bases unmatched to any gene: 7. The CDR3 covers 15 residues. Germline loops: CDR1 SGHVS, CDR2 FQNEAQ. The CDR3 bases are TGTGCCAGCAGCTCAAGGACAGGGGGAGGGTCACCCCTCCACTTT. The encoded protein is CASSSRTGGGSPLHF. Full variable domain (rest looked up from reference TRBV7-8 and TRBJ1-6): GAGVSQSPRYKVAKRGQDVALRCDPISGHVSLFWYQQALGQGPEFLTYFQNEAQLDKSGLPSDRFFAERPEGSVSTLKIQRTQQEDSAVYLCASSSRTGGGSPLHFGNGTRLTVT.

The chain carries TRBV4-2 and TRBJ2-1; D is unclear. This CDR3 has 15 amino acids. Germline V lookup: CDR1 LGHNA, CDR2 YNFKEQ. With 0 bases removed from V and 1 base from J, the gap between germline ends came to 7 bases. The CDR3 region has the DNA TGTGCCAGCAGCCAAGATTCCGGTTCCTACAATGAGCAGTTCTTC. It is translated as CASSQDSGSYNEQFF.

V and J are TRBV4-3 and TRBJ1-1; D unclear. The CDR3 consists of 15 residues. Germline values: CDR1 LGHNA, CDR2 YSLEER. The V end lost 0 bases, the J end lost 1 base, and 9 bases lay between the germline ends. As DNA, the CDR3 is TGCGCCAGCAGCCAAGACCCAACGGGGAACACTGAAGCTTTCTTT. This codes for CASSQDPTGNTEAFF.

This sequence joins TRBV6-6 and TRBJ1-1, with TRBD1 matching 7 bases. The CDR3 spans 13 residues. Trimming cost V 5 bases and J 3 bases; bases outside gene matches: 3. From germline, CDR1 is MNHNY and CDR2 SVGAGI (reference sequence). The CDR3 sequence is CASSGQAYTEAFF. The DNA of the CDR3 is TGTGCCAGCAGTGGACAGGCTTACACTGAAGCTTTCTTT.